This record concerns one T cell receptor (beta chain) sequence. V lost 6 bases, J lost 6 bases, and 4 bases stayed unmatched. There are 15 residues in the CDR3. Germline V gene lookup returns CDR1 PRHDT and CDR2 FYEKMQ (reference sequence). MiXCR, run by TCRdb on the reads, gives a single entry per CDR3 protein. Of roughly 200,000 distinct CDR3 sequences in the sample, 9.5% are singletons; the top ten hold about 4.6%. The data derive from a study of T cell repertoires in cytomegalovirus infection. This TCR was recovered from a human donor in good health (CMV status not recorded). Some clones in this sample may be carry-over from other donors' samples. The chain links TRBV13 to TRBJ2-2, with 13 positions matching TRBD2. The source material was PBMCs. CDR3 residues: CASRRLAGGPGELFF. The CDR3 DNA reads as TGTGCCAGCAGGAGACTAGCGGGAGGCCCCGGGGAGCTGTTTTTT.